The 19 T cell receptor beta chains listed next were all sequenced from one sample in a study of response to subunit inactivated influenza vaccine. TCRdb recomputed calls from the RT-PCR reads with MiXCR, one row per CDR3 protein. The sample contains about 700,000 distinct CDR3 sequences, roughly 13% of which appear only once. The material was PBMCs from blood, obtained about 14 days before vaccination. These receptors all stem from a man aged 50 to 59 who received an inactivated influenza vaccine.

This clonotype has more than one count but fewer than ten. The V call is TRBV5-5, the J call TRBJ2-7; D possibly corresponds to TRBD1 (6 bases). This CDR3 has 13 residues. The V and J ends lost 4 bases and 6 bases respectively, with 14 bases between them. The V gene's germline CDR1 is SGHKS and CDR2 YYEKEE (reference sequence). In DNA, the CDR3 is TGTGCCAGCAGCCGGGACACCCCCTTCGAGCAGTACTTC. Translated: CASSRDTPFEQYF.

The chain combines TRBV30 with TRBJ1-6, with 7 bases identical to TRBD1. The CDR3 has 13 amino acids. From germline, CDR1 is GTSNPN and CDR2 SVGIG (reference sequence). J lost 6 bases, V lost 2 bases, and 1 base had no gene match. The DNA of the CDR3 is TGTGCCTGGAGTCGGGACAGTAATTCACCCCTCCACTTT. Protein product: CAWSRDSNSPLHF.

The chain employs TRBV7-8 and TRBJ2-3; TRBD2 matches 9 bases. The CDR3 extends over 15 amino acids. Germline lookup yields CDR1 SGHVS and CDR2 FQNEAQ. The V gene end was trimmed by 5 bases and the J gene end by 6 bases; junction bases not matched to a gene: 9. In nucleotides, the CDR3 is TGTGCCAGCAGCCCCATAGGCGGGGGGGCCGATACGCAGTATTTT. It is translated as CASSPIGGGADTQYF. Supplemented by reference TRBV7-8 and TRBJ2-3, the full variable domain reads GAGVSQSPRYKVAKRGQDVALRCDPISGHVSLFWYQQALGQGPEFLTYFQNEAQLDKSGLPSDRFFAERPEGSVSTLKIQRTQQEDSAVYLCASSPIGGGADTQYFGPGTRLTVL.

The rearrangement joins TRBV5-1 to TRBJ2-7; 8 nucleotides agree with TRBD2. This CDR3 has 13 residues. With 1 base clipped from V and 6 bases from J, the junction kept 3 bases outside the gene matches. Germline loops: CDR1 SGHRS, CDR2 YFSETQ. This CDR3 is CASSLPAGVEQYF. The CDR3 DNA follows: TGCGCCAGCAGCTTGCCAGCGGGAGTCGAGCAGTACTTC.

This clonotype was observed a few times. The chain is built from TRBV28 and TRBJ2-7; 12 bases are a match to TRBD2. CDR1 is MDHEN, CDR2 SYDVKM, per germline. V lost 2 bases, J lost 3 bases, and 11 bases stayed unmatched. This CDR3 region has 18 residues. The chain's CDR3 is CASSLTSSGRALFYEQYF. The CDR3 DNA follows: TGTGCCAGCAGTTTAACCTCTAGCGGGAGGGCTCTTTTCTACGAGCAGTACTTC.

This chain connects TRBV5-1 to TRBJ1-2; D not certain. In germline, CDR1 is SGHRS, CDR2 YFSETQ. The CDR3 covers 15 residues. V shed 4 bases and J shed 4 bases, with 17 bases lying between them. The CDR3 sequence: CASSAGGRLTYGYTF. CDR3 DNA: TGCGCCAGCAGCGCCGGTGGCAGGCTCACCTATGGCTACACCTTC.

The chain carries TRBV2 and TRBJ1-5; 8 bases fit TRBD1. CDR1 is SNHLY and CDR2 is FYNNEI in the germline V gene. CDR3 length: 14 residues. The trim removed 6 bases at V and 1 base at J, leaving 2 bases unmatched. CDR3 in DNA: TGTGCCAGCAGGACAGGGGTGAGCAATCAGCCCCAGCATTTT. This gives the protein CASRTGVSNQPQHF.

This clonotype has more than one count but fewer than ten. This sequence joins TRBV5-1 and TRBJ2-3; D ambiguous. V lost 1 base and J lost 4, with 10 bases in between. The germline CDR1 and CDR2 sequences are SGHRS and YFSETQ. The CDR3 has 14 amino acids. CDR3 region: CASSLILGSDTQYF. CDR3 in DNA: TGCGCCAGCAGCTTGATTCTGGGTTCAGATACGCAGTATTTT.

The chain carries TRBV20-1 and TRBJ1-5, with D possibly being TRBD1 (6 bases). The V end lost 5 bases, the J end lost 4 bases, and 12 bases lay between the germline ends. This CDR3 region has 13 residues. Germline V lookup: CDR1 DFQATT, CDR2 SNEGSKA (reference sequence). DNA for the CDR3: TGCAGTGCTCCACAGGGTCGGAATCAGCCCCAGCATTTT. This translates into CSAPQGRNQPQHF.

This chain links TRBV10-2 with TRBJ1-5; 9 bases line up with TRBD1. The CDR3 length is 16 residues. Germline V gene data show CDR1 as WSHSY and CDR2 as SAAADI. V was pared by 3 bases and J by 2 bases, with 5 bases of the junction left unmatched. For the CDR3, the DNA is TGCGCCAGCAGTGATTGGGGACAGGGCGGCAATCAGCCCCAGCATTTT. Its protein product is CASSDWGQGGNQPQHF.

The chain links TRBV6-5 to TRBJ2-7; TRBD2 is a possible D gene (6 bases). The length of the CDR3 is 15 residues. Germline V lookup: CDR1 MNHEY, CDR2 SVGAGI. The V gene lost 2 bases and the J gene lost 1 base, with 12 bases spanning the gap. CDR3: CASSYKIAESYEQYF. CDR3 bases: TGTGCCAGCAGTTACAAAATAGCGGAATCCTACGAGCAGTACTTC.

This rearrangement joins TRBV15 to TRBJ1-5, with D unclear. Germline V gene sequence: CDR1 LNHNV, CDR2 YYDKDF (reference sequence). The CDR3 runs to 15 residues. V dropped 0 bases and J dropped 5 bases, with 11 bases sitting between them. The CDR3 region has the DNA TGTGCCACCAGCAGAGATTCGGGGTTACATCAGCCCCAGCATTTT. Its translation: CATSRDSGLHQPQHF.

The V and J genes are TRBV12-3 or TRBV12-4 and TRBJ2-7; 8 bases map to TRBD1. The CDR3 sequence is 17 residues long. V gave up 2 bases and J gave up 0 bases; unmatched junction bases: 9. Written as DNA, the CDR3 is TGTGCCAGCAGTTTAAACCCCTTGCAGGGGGCCTCCTACGAGCAGTACTTC. This gives the protein CASSLNPLQGASYEQYF.

The table lists this clonotype with a few counts. The chain recombines TRBV4-2 with TRBJ2-7, with 10 bases fitting TRBD1. The CDR3 sequence is 16 residues long. J lost 5 bases, V lost 1 base, and 8 bases had no gene match. CDR1 and CDR2 (germline): LGHNA, YNFKEQ. CDR3 nucleotide sequence: TGTGCCAGCAGCCAAGTTAAGCGACAGGGGGCCAACGAGCAGTACTTC. It specifies CASSQVKRQGANEQYF.

This sequence joins TRBV10-3 and TRBJ2-3; 7 bases line up with TRBD1. The germline CDR1 and CDR2 sequences are ENHRY and SYGVKD. CDR3 length: 16 residues. Trimming cost V 2 bases and J 0 bases; bases outside gene matches: 5. The CDR3 loop is CAISEGPGGSTDTQYF. Written as DNA, the CDR3 is TGTGCCATCAGTGAGGGGCCAGGGGGTAGCACAGATACGCAGTATTTT.

This clonotype was seen repeatedly, ten times or more. This chain joins TRBV24-1 and TRBJ2-1, with TRBD2 matching over 8 bases. V shed 3 bases, J shed 0 bases, and the junction held 3 bases outside the gene matches. The CDR3 is made up of 16 amino acids. Germline assignment: CDR1 KGHDR and CDR2 SFDVKD. CDR3 residues: CATSDPSGSSYNEQFF. The DNA of the CDR3 is TGTGCCACCAGTGATCCCAGCGGGAGCTCCTACAATGAGCAGTTCTTC.

This clonotype was counted ten times or more. This sequence joins TRBV27 and TRBJ1-1, with 7 nucleotides matching TRBD1. The length of the CDR3 is 13 residues. Looked up from germline, CDR1 is MNHEY and CDR2 is SMNVEV (reference sequence). V shed 3 bases and J 4 bases; nucleotides not matched to a gene: 2. The CDR3 bases are TGTGCCAGCAGTTTGGGACAGAGCACTGAAGCTTTCTTT. The encoded protein is CASSLGQSTEAFF.

The chain links TRBV15 to TRBJ2-2; D is unresolved. V gave up 4 bases and J gave up 7 bases, with 10 bases separating them. CDR1 and CDR2 (germline): LNHNV, YYDKDF (reference sequence). The CDR3 runs 13 residues. CDR3 DNA sequence: TGTGCCACCAGCAAGGATGTACACGGGGAGCTGTTTTTT. This codes for CATSKDVHGELFF.

This clonotype was counted a few times. The chain links TRBV4-2 to TRBJ2-2; no clear D gene. Between the trimmed V and J ends, which lost 1 base and 7 bases, there was a span of 4 bases. From germline, CDR1 is LGHNA and CDR2 YNFKEQ. The CDR3 spans 12 residues. CDR3 nucleotide sequence: TGTGCCAGCAGCCAAGCTGGCGGGGAGCTGTTTTTT. This codes for CASSQAGGELFF.